Listed here are 9 T cell receptor beta chains from one sample, sequenced in a study of blood T cells in healthy people across ages (dated by TCRdb to between 2014 and 2017). Library creation used 5' RACE. Sequencing took place on an Illumina HiSeq 2500. A second roughly 6 to 11 cycle PCR used a sample-barcoded 5' primer and a J-beta primer mix. TCRdb trimmed public reads at Q25 via fastp, called clones via MiXCR and kept in-frame beta chains. CDR3 protein sequences are deduplicated, and each keeps its most common genes and DNA. The sample table holds 550,000 to 750,000 distinct CDR3 sequences, of which around 21% were seen once. The ten top clones hold under 4% of the sample. The specimen was blood. These receptors were taken from a man between 65 and 85 years old in good health.

This clonotype was detected many times. J is TRBJ2-5 and V is TRBV3-1; 13 bases fit TRBD2. Germline V gene data show CDR1 as LGHDT and CDR2 as YNNKEL (reference sequence). The CDR3 loop spans 17 amino acids. V dropped 4 bases and J dropped 4; count of bases not matched to a gene: 9. The DNA of the CDR3 is TGTGCCAGCAGCCTCGATCGGACTAGCGGGAGAAGAGAGACCCAGTACTTC. Translation: CASSLDRTSGRRETQYF.

The genes are TRBV7-3 and TRBJ2-1, with D uncertain. Trimming took 5 bases from V and 0 from J, leaving 14 bases between them. Per the germline V gene, CDR1 is SGHTA and CDR2 is FQGTGA. This CDR3 comprises 16 residues. Written as DNA, the CDR3 is TGTGCCAGCAGCACCAGACTCTCCAGCTCCTACAATGAGCAGTTCTTC. This codes for CASSTRLSSSYNEQFF.

The chain employs TRBV5-1 and TRBJ2-3; D may be TRBD2 (5 bases). With 3 bases removed from V and 2 bases from J, the gap between germline ends came to 16 bases. CDR1 and CDR2 from the germline V gene are SGHRS and YFSETQ. CDR3 size: 16 residues. CDR3 sequence: CASSSPPGYLTDTQYF. The CDR3 DNA reads as TGCGCCAGCAGCTCGCCACCGGGGTACCTCACAGATACGCAGTATTTT.

The chain has TRBV12-3 or TRBV12-4 and TRBJ1-5; 11 bases map to TRBD1. The CDR3 is 14 amino acids. V gave up 7 bases and J gave up 6 bases; unmatched junction bases: 5. CDR3 coding DNA: TGTGCCAGCACCCGGACAGGGGGCCGTCAGCCCCAGCATTTT. Protein product: CASTRTGGRQPQHF.

The rearrangement joins TRBV29-1 to TRBJ1-2; 7 bases align to TRBD1. The germline gives CDR1 SQVTM, CDR2 ANQGSEA. V was clipped by 6 bases and J by 4 bases; unmatched bases: 5. CDR3 length: 12 amino acids. The CDR3 DNA reads TGCAGCGTCCACAGGGGTGGCTATGGCTACACCTTC. It codes for CSVHRGGYGYTF.

This rearrangement joins TRBV4-1 to TRBJ1-5, with D unresolved. Germline-derived CDR1 and CDR2 are MGHRA and YSYEKL. Deletions cut 0 bases from V and 0 bases from J, with 9 bases between. CDR3 length: 16 amino acids. In DNA form, the CDR3 reads TGCGCCAGCAGCCAAGACTTTGACGGTAGCAATCAGCCCCAGCATTTT. Translating it yields CASSQDFDGSNQPQHF.

In its sample, this clonotype was seen a few times. The chain combines TRBV5-1 with TRBJ1-1, with a possible D match to TRBD1 (5 bases). The germline gives CDR1 SGHRS, CDR2 YFSETQ. The ends were cut back, 4 bases at V and 5 bases at J, with 15 bases in the middle. This CDR3 is 14 amino acids long. CDR3: CASSPDEGRTEAFF. The CDR3, as DNA: TGCGCCAGCAGCCCTGATGAGGGGCGGACTGAAGCTTTCTTT.

On this clonotype itself: A much more abundant neighbour one base away suggests this may be a read error. The chain uses TRBV7-9 and TRBJ2-5; D is undetermined. This CDR3 contains 13 residues. CDR1 is SEHNR and CDR2 is FQNEAQ in the germline V gene (reference sequence). CDR3 DNA: TGTACCAGCAGCTTAGCCTCATACGAGACCCAGTACTTC. It codes for CTSSLASYETQYF.

This clonotype was detected many times. The rearrangement uses TRBV21-1 and TRBJ2-5; the table's D call, TRBD1, has no DNA check behind it. TRBV21-1 is labeled a pseudogene. CDR3 length: 14 residues. The CDR3 bases are TGTGCCAGCATTCCCGGACAGGCCCAAGAGACCCAGTACTTC. Translating it yields CASIPGQAQETQYF.